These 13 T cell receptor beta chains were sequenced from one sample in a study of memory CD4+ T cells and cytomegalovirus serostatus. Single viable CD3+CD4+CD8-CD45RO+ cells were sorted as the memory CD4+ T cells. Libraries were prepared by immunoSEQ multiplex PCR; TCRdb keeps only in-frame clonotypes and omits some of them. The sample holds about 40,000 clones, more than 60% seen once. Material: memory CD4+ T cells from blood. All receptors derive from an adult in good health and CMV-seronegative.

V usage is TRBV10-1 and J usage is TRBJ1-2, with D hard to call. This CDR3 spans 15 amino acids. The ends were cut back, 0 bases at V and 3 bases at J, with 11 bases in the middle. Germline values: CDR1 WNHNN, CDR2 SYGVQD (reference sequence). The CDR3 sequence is CASSESRRVYYGYTF. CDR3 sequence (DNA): TGCGCCAGCAGTGAGTCAAGGAGGGTTTACTATGGCTACACCTTC.

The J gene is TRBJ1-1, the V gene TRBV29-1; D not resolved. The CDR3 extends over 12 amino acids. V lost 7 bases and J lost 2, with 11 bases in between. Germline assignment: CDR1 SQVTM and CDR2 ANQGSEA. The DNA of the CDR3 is TGCAGCGCATCGTGGTTAAACACTGAAGCTTTCTTT. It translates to CSASWLNTEAFF.

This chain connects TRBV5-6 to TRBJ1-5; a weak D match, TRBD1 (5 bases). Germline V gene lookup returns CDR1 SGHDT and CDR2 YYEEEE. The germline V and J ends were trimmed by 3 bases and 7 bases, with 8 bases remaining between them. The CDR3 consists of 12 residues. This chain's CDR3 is CASSSGGQPQHF. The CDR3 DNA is TGTGCCAGCAGCTCTGGGGGGCAGCCCCAGCATTTT. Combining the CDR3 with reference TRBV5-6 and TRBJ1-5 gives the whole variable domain DAGVTQSPTHLIKTRGQQVTLRCSPKSGHDTVSWYQQALGQGPQFIFQYYEEEERQRGNFPDRFSGHQFPNYSSELNVNALLLGDSALYLCASSSGGQPQHFGDGTRLSIL.

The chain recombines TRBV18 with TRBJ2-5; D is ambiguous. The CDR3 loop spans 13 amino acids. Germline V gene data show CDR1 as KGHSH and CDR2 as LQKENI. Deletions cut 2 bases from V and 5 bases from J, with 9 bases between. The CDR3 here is CASSPITGETQYF. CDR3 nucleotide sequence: TGTGCCAGCTCACCAATTACCGGGGAGACCCAGTACTTC.

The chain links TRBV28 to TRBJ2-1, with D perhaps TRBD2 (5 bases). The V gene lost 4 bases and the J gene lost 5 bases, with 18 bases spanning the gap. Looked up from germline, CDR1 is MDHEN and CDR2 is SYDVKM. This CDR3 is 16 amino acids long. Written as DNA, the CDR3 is TGTGCCAGCAGTTCCTCCGAGACACTAGGAAACAATGAGCAGTTCTTC. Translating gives CASSSSETLGNNEQFF.

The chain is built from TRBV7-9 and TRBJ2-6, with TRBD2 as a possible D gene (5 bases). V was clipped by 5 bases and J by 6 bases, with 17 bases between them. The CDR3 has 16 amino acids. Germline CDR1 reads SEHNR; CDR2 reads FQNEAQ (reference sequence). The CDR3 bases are TGTGCCAGCAGCCCCGCCGGGGTCAAGAAGGCCAACGTCCTGACTTTC. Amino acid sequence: CASSPAGVKKANVLTF.

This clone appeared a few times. CDR3 coding DNA: TGTGCCAGCAGCCGCGGGGCGAACACTGAAGCTTTCTTT. Its protein is CASSRGANTEAFF. The rearrangement joins TRBV7-9 to TRBJ1-1; the D gene is possibly TRBD1 (5 bases). From germline, CDR1 is SEHNR and CDR2 FQNEAQ (reference sequence). V lost 5 bases and J lost 1, with 8 bases in between. The CDR3 is 13 residues long.

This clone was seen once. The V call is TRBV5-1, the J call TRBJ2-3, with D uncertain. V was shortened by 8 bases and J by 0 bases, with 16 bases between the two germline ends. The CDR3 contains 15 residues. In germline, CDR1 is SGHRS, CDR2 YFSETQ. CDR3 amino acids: CASYQSPASTDTQYF. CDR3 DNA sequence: TGCGCCAGTTACCAATCACCCGCTAGCACAGATACGCAGTATTTT. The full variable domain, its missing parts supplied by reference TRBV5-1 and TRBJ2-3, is KAGVTQTPRYLIKTRGQQVTLSCSPISGHRSVSWYQQTPGQGLQFLFEYFSETQRNKGNFPGRFSGRQFSNSRSEMNVSTLELGDSALYLCASYQSPASTDTQYFGPGTRLTVL.

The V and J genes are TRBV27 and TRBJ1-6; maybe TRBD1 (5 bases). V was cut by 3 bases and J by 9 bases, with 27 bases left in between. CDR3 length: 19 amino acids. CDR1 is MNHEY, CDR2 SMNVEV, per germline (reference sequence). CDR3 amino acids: CASSFLTPAGAGGGSPLHF. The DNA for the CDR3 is TGTGCCAGCAGTTTCCTAACGCCAGCAGGAGCTGGGGGTGGTTCACCCCTCCACTTT.

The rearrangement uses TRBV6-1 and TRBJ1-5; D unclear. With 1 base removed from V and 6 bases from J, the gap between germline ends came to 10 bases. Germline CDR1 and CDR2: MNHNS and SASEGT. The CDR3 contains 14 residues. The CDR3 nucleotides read TGTGCCAGCAGTGAAGACTATAGCGGTCAGCCCCAGCATTTT. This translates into CASSEDYSGQPQHF.

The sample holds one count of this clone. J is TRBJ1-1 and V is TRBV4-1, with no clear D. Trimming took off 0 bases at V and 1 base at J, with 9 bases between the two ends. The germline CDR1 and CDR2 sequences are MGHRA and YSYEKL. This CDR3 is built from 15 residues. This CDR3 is CASSQEPVRNTEAFF. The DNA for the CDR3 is TGCGCCAGCAGCCAAGAGCCGGTCCGGAACACTGAAGCTTTCTTT.

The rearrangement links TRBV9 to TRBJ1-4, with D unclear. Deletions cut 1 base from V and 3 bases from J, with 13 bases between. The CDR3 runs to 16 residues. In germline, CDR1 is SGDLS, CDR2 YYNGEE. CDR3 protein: CASSVSLRLANEKLFF. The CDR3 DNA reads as TGTGCCAGCAGCGTATCGCTACGGTTGGCTAATGAAAAACTGTTTTTT.

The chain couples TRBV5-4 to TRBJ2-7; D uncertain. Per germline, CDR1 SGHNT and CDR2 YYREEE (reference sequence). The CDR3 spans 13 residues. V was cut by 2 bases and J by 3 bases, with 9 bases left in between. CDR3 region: CASSLRTDYEQYF. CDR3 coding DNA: TGTGCCAGCAGCTTACGAACTGACTACGAGCAGTACTTC.